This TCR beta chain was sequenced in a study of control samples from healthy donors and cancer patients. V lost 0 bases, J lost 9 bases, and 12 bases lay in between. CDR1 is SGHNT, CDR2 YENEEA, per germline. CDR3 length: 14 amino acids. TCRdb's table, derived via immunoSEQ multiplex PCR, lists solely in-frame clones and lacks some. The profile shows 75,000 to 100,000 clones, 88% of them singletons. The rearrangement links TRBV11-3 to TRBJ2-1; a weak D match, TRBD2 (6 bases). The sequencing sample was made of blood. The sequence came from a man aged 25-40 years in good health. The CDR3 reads CASSLDWAGSEQFF. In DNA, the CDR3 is TGTGCCAGCAGCTTAGATTGGGCGGGGTCTGAGCAGTTCTTC.